Sequencing of this T cell receptor beta chain was carried out in a study of cytomegalovirus exposure and HLA in healthy donors. Points on this clone: Its antigen remains unidentified.

Study findings and constraints: It emerged from a later analysis that several of the most significant clusters appeared to be linked to common viral pathogens. Previously analyzed data showed that most TCR beta V segments were productive at a frequency of about 87% or about 30%.

PCR amplification relied on 60 Vbeta primers (plus 13 Jbeta primers). Method: immunoSEQ multiplex PCR; TCRdb's copy keeps in-frame clones and lacks some. In the table there are some 180,000 clones, around 76% of which are singletons. The specimen was PBMCs. This clonotype originated in a woman aged 25 to 39 in good health and CMV-seropositive.

The CDR3 nucleotides read TGTGCCAGCAGCCCACGGGAAAACGAGCAGTACTTC. Translation: CASSPRENEQYF. The gene calls are TRBV7-9 and TRBJ2-7; weak D call: TRBD2 (5 bases). V was pared by 5 bases and J by 5 bases, with 10 bases between. This CDR3 spans 12 amino acids. Germline CDR1 SEHNR, CDR2 FQNEAQ (reference sequence).